This TCR beta chain was obtained from a study of glioma-infiltrating T cells. CDR3 length: 14 residues. Germline CDR1 reads SGHTA; CDR2 reads FQGNSA. V lost 5 bases and J lost 4, with 14 bases in between. Concerning this clonotype: The antigen is undetermined.

Amplification of TCR alpha and beta CDR3 regions from RNA used iRepertoire nested multiplex PCR. TCRdb ran MiXCR on the multiplex PCR reads and lists one entry per CDR3 protein. The profile shows around 140,000 distinct CDR3 sequences, around 40% of them singletons. Points from the study as a whole: Gliomas, especially low-grade, showed above-expected tissue-blood divergence; non-neoplastic patients showed below.

This receptor was identified in a human donor with low-grade glioma or glioblastoma, undergoing nonglioma brain surgery, or in good health (not recorded which). The chain carries TRBV7-2 and TRBJ1-1; D is ambiguous. Sequenced: glioma tissue, nonneoplastic brain tissue, or PBMCs (not recorded which). This CDR3 is CASSKEGWGTEAFF. As DNA, the CDR3 is TGTGCCAGCAGCAAAGAAGGGTGGGGCACTGAAGCTTTCTTT.